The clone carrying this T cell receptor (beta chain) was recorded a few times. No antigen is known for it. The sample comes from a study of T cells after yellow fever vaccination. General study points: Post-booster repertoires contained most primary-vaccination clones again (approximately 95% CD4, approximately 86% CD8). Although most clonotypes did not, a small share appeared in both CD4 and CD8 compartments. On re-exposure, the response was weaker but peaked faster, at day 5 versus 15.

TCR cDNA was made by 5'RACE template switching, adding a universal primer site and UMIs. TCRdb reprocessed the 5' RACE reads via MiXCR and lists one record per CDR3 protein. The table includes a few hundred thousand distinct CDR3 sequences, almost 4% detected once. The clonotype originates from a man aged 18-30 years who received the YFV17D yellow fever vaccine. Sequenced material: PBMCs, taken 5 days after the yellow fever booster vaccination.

The CDR3 reads CASSQDPQGGRTSNQPQHF. DNA for the CDR3: TGCGCCAGCAGCCAAGACCCCCAGGGGGGGCGTACTAGCAATCAGCCCCAGCATTTT. The chain links TRBV4-1 to TRBJ1-5; 7 nucleotides line up with TRBD1. The CDR3 loop spans 19 amino acids. V shed 0 bases and J 0 bases; nucleotides not matched to a gene: 11. From germline, CDR1 is MGHRA and CDR2 YSYEKL.